This T cell receptor (beta chain) was documented in a study of human thymus T cells (dated by TCRdb to 2020 to 2022). Concerning the study at large: The study used roughly 8 infant thymus samples plus four related peripheral blood samples to characterize TCR alpha and beta repertoires. The infant donors were about 6 to 244 days old, and the cohort included six males and a couple of females. General study outcomes and caveats: Highly overlapping thymic TCR repertoires among unrelated individuals were reported in the related research. Usage of V and J gene segments appeared to be biased in both the thymic and the peripheral blood repertoires. On average, thymus samples yielded about 730,000 unique TCRB clonotypes, whereas blood samples yielded 65,000 to 100,000.

Measured from the cysteine to the phenylalanine, the CDR3 is 16 residues long. Just CDR3 DNA is preserved here, 48 bases in frame from base 1. Germline trimming amounts to 6 bases on V and 4 bases on J, with 10 as the count of junction bases outside the gene matches. Sequences SGHTA (CDR1) and FQGNSA (CDR2) are obtained from the germline V gene. With respect to this clone: It lacks a known antigen. Base qualities were left out, and no much larger clone turns up one base away.

Thymus tissue was collected as surgical resects that were removed during corrective cardiac surgery. Immunologically healthy infants undergoing open corrective cardiac surgery for congenital heart defects in Finland were used as donors. Thymocytes were mechanically released from the tissue and were stored as pellets of about 9.5-31 million cells at -70 degrees C. A QIAsymphony instrument was used to extract genomic DNA from the frozen cell pellets. Using the immunoSEQ multiplex PCR assay, the TCRB and TCRAD loci were amplified from a standardized quantity of quality-controlled genomic DNA. The V(D)J region was spanned by amplicons of a length sufficient to cover the CDR3 and to identify V and J genes. Amplicon sequencing was performed on an Illumina platform through the commercial immunoSEQ service. As for the original processing: Primer bias and sequencing errors were corrected as previously described, and TCRAD and TCRB definitions were based on the IMGT database. Repertoires were analysed with immunoSEQ Analyzer 3.0 and VDJTools, covering basic statistics, V/J segment usage, diversity estimates, rarefaction and pairwise overlap. To estimate diversity, the Chao1, ChaoE, Efron-Thisted, Shannon and inverse Simpson indices were applied, and diversity was also estimated on datasets down-sampled to the smallest sample. Repertoire overlap was assessed by strict matching of CDR3 nucleotide sequence, V gene and J gene, and clustering was done by Jaccard-based multidimensional scaling. TCRdb's version of the immuneACCESS table is confined to in-frame rearrangements and falls short of the full clone set. An unresolved V gene accounts for under half of the shortfall where checked; the remainder is of unknown origin. That table gives V, J and clone size, and the DNA gave D and trimming. The sample profile shows roughly 130,000 clones; around 94% of them were found once. Roughly 0.024% of the sample rests with the top ten.

The sequenced sample consisted of thymus tissue. The chain is encoded by TRBV7-2 joined to TRBJ1-2; TRBD1 aligns with 11 central bases. The clonotype was recovered from a boy less than two years old with a congenital heart defect but otherwise immunologically healthy. The bases are TGTGCCAGCAGTCATCTAGGACAGGGGGCACTCTATGGCTACACCTTC. Its amino acids are CASSHLGQGALYGYTF.